The sequence of this T cell receptor (beta chain) was determined in a study of identifying expanded T cells in peripheral blood. Findings and caveats of the study: Across healthy donors, higher total template counts meant significantly greater roughly two-week count variance.

No infections or other immune events were documented during collection. CDR1 MGHDK and CDR2 SYGVNS come from the germline V gene. The CDR3 runs to 14 residues. V was pared by 4 bases and J by 0 bases, with 2 bases of the junction left unmatched. As concerns this clone: The antigen is unknown.

The repertoire was sequenced with immunoSEQ multiplex PCR; TCRdb's copy has only in-frame clones and lacks some. The data hold 84,000 or so clones, with roughly 90% observed a single time. Sequencing input: blood. The sequence came from a person between 18 and 70 years old in good health. The V gene is TRBV25-1, the J gene TRBJ1-1; TRBD1 matches 7 bases. CDR3 in amino acids: CASSVGQMNTEAFF. CDR3 nucleotide sequence: TGTGCCAGCAGTGTGGGACAGATGAACACTGAAGCTTTCTTT.